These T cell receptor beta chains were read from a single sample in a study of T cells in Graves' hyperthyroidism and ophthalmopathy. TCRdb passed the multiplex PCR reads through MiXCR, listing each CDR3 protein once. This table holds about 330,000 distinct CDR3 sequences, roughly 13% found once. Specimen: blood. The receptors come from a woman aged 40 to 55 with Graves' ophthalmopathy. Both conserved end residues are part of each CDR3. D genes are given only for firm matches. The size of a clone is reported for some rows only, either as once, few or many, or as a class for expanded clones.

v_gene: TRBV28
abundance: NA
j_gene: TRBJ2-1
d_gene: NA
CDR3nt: TGTGCCAGCAGTTTATCACACTCGGGGGCCTCCTACAATGAGCAGTTCTTC
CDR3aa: CASSLSHSGASYNEQFF

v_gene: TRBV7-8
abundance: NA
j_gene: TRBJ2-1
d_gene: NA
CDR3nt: TGTGCCAGCAGCGTACTACGGGGGGCATTGGTAAATGAGCAGTTCTTC
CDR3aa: CASSVLRGALVNEQFF

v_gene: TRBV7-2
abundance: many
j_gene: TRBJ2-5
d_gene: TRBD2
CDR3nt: TGTGCCAGCAGCTTAGTTAGCGGGGGTGGGGAGACCCAGTACTTC
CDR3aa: CASSLVSGGGETQYF

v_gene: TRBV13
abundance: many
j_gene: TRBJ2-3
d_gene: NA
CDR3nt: TGTGCCTCCAGCCACGGGGGTTCTACAGATACGCAGTATTTT
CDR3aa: CASSHGGSTDTQYF

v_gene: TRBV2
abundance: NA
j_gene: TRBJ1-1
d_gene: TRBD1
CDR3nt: TGTGCCAGCAGGGTTGGGACAGGGAGGACTGAAGCTTTCTTT
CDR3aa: CASRVGTGRTEAFF

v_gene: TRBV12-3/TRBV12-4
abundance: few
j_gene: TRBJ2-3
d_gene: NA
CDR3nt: TGTGCCAGCAGATTAAGCATGGACATGTTCACAGATACGCAGTATTTT
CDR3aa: CASRLSMDMFTDTQYF

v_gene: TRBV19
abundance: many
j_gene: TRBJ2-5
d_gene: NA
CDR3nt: TGTGCCAGTAGTATAAAGGGGCAGACCCAGTACTTC
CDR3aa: CASSIKGQTQYF

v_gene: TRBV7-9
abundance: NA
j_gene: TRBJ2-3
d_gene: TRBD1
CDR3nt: TGTGCCAGCAGCTTAGGGACAGGGCCTTACACAGATACGCAGTATTTT
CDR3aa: CASSLGTGPYTDTQYF

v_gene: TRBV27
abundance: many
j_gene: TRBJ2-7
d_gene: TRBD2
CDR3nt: TGTGCCAGCAGTTTAAGGAGCGGGAGTCCATACGAGCAGTACTTC
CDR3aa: CASSLRSGSPYEQYF

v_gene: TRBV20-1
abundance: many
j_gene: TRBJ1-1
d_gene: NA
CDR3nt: TGCAGGGGGGGCACAGGGCAAACTGAAGCTTTCTTT
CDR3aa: CRGGTGQTEAFF

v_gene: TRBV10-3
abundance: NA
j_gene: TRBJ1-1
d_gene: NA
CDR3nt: TGTGCCATCAGTGAGGGAAGGACACAGAACACTGAAGCTTTCTTT
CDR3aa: CAISEGRTQNTEAFF

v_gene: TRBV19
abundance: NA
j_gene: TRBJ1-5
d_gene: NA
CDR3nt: TGTGCCAGTAGTATGATCCGGGTGGAGGGTCAGCCCCAGCATTTT
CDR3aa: CASSMIRVEGQPQHF

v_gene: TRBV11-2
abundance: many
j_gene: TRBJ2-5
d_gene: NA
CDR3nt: TGTGCCAGCAGACCGGGAGTTGACGAGACCCAGTACTTC
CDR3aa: CASRPGVDETQYF

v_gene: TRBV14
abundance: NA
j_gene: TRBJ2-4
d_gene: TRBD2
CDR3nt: TGTGCCAGCAGCCCGGGAGGGGGTAATTGGGCCAAAAACATTCAGTACTTC
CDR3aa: CASSPGGGNWAKNIQYF

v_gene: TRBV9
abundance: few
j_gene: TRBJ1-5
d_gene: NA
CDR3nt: TGTGCCAGCAGCGAACAGGGTAGCAATCAGCCCCAGCATTTT
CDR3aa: CASSEQGSNQPQHF

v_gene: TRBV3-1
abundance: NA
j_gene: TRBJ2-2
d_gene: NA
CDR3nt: TGTGCCAGCAGATCGACAGAGCCGGGCCTCCAATGGGACACCGGGGAGCTGTTTTTT
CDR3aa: CASRSTEPGLQWDTGELFF

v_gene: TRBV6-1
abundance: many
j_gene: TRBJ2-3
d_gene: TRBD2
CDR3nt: TGTGCCAGCAATCTAGCGGGAAAGGATACGCAGTATTTT
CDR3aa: CASNLAGKDTQYF

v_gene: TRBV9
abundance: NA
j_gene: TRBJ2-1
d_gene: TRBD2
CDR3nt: TGTGCCAGCAGCGGGGATATTAGCGGGAGTTTCTATGAGCAGTTCTTC
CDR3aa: CASSGDISGSFYEQFF

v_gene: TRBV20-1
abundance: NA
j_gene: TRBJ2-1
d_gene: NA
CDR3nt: TGCAGTGCTGAGCTCCCTGGCGATGAGCAGTTCTTC
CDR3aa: CSAELPGDEQFF

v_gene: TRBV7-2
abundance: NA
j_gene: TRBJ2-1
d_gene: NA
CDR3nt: TGTGCCAGCAGCGGGAAAAACTCGGTCTACAATGAGCAGTTCTTC
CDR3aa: CASSGKNSVYNEQFF

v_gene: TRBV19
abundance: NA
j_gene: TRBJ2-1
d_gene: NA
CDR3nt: TGTGCCAGCGCCGGAGGGTACAATGAGCAGTTCTTC
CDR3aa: CASAGGYNEQFF

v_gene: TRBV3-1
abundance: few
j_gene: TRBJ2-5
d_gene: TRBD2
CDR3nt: TGTGCCAGCAGCCGAAAAGCGGGGGGAGTCAAGACCCAGTACTTC
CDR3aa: CASSRKAGGVKTQYF

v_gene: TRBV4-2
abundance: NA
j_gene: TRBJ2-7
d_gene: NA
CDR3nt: TGTGCCAGCAGCCAAGATCAAGCCAAGGGTCTCTACGAGCAGTACTTC
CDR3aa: CASSQDQAKGLYEQYF

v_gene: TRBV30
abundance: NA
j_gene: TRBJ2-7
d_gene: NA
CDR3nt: TGTGCCTGGCTAGCAGCGGACTACGAGCAGTACTTC
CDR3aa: CAWLAADYEQYF

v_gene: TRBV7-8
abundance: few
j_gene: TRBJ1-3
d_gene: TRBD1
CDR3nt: TGTGCCAGCAGCTTAGTGCGGACAGGTTTCTTTGGAAACACCATATATTTT
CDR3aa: CASSLVRTGFFGNTIYF

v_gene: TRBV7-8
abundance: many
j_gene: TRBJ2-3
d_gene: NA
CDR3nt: TGTGCCAGCAGCTTAAGGACCTCCCTTGGGACTCGCACAGATACGCAGTATTTT
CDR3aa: CASSLRTSLGTRTDTQYF

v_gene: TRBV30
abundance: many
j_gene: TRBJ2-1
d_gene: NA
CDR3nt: TGTGCCTGGAGTCCCCAAAGGGGGGGTAGGAATGAGCAGTTCTTC
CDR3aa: CAWSPQRGGRNEQFF

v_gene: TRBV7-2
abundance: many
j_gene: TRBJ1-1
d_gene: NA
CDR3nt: TGTGCCAGCAGCCCCTGGGACCCTGGGAACACTGAAGCTTTCTTT
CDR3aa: CASSPWDPGNTEAFF

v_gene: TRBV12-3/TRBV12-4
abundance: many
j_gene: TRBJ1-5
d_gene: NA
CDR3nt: TGTGCCAGCAGTCCAAAGGTCAGCAATCAGCCCCAGCATTTT
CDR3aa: CASSPKVSNQPQHF

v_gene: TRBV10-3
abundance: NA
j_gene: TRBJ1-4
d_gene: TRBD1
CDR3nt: TGTGCCATCAGTGAGTCGACCGGGACAGGGAGAGAAAAACTGTTTTTT
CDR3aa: CAISESTGTGREKLFF

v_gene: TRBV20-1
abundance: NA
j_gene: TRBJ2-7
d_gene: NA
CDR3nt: TGCAGTGCGAGACGGAGTAGCTCCTACGAGCAGTACTTC
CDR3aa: CSARRSSSYEQYF

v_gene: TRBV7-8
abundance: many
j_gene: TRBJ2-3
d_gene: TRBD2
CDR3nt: TGTGCCAGCAATCCTCGGGAGGGGGGGGATACGCAGTATTTT
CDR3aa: CASNPREGGDTQYF

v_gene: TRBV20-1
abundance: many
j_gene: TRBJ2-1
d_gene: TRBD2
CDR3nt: TGCAGTGCCAGCGGGGGGGCCTCCTACAATGAGCAGTTCTTC
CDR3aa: CSASGGASYNEQFF

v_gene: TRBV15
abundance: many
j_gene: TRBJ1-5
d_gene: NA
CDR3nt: TGTGCCACCAGCAGGCAGACAAGTCAGCCCCAGCATTTT
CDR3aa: CATSRQTSQPQHF

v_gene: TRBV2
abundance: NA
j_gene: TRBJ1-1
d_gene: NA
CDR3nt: TGTGCCAGCAGTGGGGGACTATCGAACACTGAAGCTTTCTTT
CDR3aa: CASSGGLSNTEAFF

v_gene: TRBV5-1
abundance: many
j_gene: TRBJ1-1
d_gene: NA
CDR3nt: TGCGCCAGCAGGGGTGGGGTGAACACTGAAGCTTTCTTT
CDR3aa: CASRGGVNTEAFF

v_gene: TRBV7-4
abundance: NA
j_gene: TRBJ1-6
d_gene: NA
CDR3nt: TGTGCCAGCAGCACACCCGGGGGAGGGGACATCTTCTCGGATAATTCACCCCTCCACTTT
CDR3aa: CASSTPGGGDIFSDNSPLHF

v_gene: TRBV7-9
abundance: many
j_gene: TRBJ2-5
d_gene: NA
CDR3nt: TGTGCCAGCACCCCCGGAGGGGGCGGGCGGGAGACCCAGTACTTC
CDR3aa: CASTPGGGGRETQYF

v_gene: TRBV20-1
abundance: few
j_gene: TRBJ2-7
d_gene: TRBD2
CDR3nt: TGCAGTGCTGCAAGCGGGGGGGCCTACGAGCAGTACTTC
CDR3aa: CSAASGGAYEQYF

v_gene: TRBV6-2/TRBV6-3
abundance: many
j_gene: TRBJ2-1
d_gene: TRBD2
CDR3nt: TGTGCCAGCAGTTTTCAAAGACTAGCGCCCTACAATGAGCAGTTCTTC
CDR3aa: CASSFQRLAPYNEQFF

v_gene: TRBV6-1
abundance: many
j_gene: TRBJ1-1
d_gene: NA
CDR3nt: TGTGCCAGCAGTTCGAAGGGCTCTGAAGCTTTCTTT
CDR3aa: CASSSKGSEAFF

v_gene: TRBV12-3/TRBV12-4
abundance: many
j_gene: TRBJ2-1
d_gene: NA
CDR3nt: TGTGCCAGCAGTTTAACGGCTCACAATGAGCAGTTCTTC
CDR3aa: CASSLTAHNEQFF

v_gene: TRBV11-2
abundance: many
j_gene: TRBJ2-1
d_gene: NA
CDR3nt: TGTGCCAGCAGCTTAATAGCGAGTTACAATGAGCAGTTCTTC
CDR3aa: CASSLIASYNEQFF

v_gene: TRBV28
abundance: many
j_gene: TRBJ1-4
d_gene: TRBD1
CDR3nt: TGTGCCAGCAGTTTAACCGGGACAGGGGGCTCGGGAAAACTGTTTTTT
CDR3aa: CASSLTGTGGSGKLFF

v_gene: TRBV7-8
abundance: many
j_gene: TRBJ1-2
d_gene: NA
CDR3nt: TGTGCCAGCAGCTTGCAGCGAGGATATGGCTACACCTTC
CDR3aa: CASSLQRGYGYTF

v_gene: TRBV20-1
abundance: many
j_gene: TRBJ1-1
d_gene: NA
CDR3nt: TGCAGTGCTAGTTACCGGGGGAACACTGAAGCTTTCTTT
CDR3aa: CSASYRGNTEAFF

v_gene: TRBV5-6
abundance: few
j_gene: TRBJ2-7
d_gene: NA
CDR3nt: TGTGCCAGCAGCTCAATAACCTCCTACGAGCAGTACTTC
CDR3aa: CASSSITSYEQYF

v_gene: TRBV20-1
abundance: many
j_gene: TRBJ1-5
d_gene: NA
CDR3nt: TGCAGTGCTTTTCCTCTGACCCGAAGCAATCAGCCCCAGCATTTT
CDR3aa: CSAFPLTRSNQPQHF

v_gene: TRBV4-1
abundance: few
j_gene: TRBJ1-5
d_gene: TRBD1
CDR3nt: TGCGCCAGCAGCCACGACAGGGATGTTCAGCCCCAGCATTTT
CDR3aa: CASSHDRDVQPQHF

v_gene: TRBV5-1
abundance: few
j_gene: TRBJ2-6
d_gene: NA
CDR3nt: TGCGCCAGCAGGCGCGGGACGGCTGGGGCCAACGTCCTGACTTTC
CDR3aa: CASRRGTAGANVLTF

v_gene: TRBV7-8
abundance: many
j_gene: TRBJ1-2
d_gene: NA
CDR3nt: TGTGCCAGCAGCTTACGTTTTCGAGGGGACCCTTCTAACTATGGCTACACCTTC
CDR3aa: CASSLRFRGDPSNYGYTF

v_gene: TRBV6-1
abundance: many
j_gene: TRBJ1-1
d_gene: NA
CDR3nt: TGTGCCAGCATATTTTCGATGATGAACACTGAAGCTTTCTTT
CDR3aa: CASIFSMMNTEAFF